This T cell receptor (beta chain) came from a study of T-cell memory formation after mild COVID-19. Study details: Largely, the TCR clusters proved donor specific.

Germline loops: CDR1 MNHNY, CDR2 SVGAGI (reference sequence). With V trimmed by 7 bases and J by 6 bases, 7 bases remained unmatched. The CDR3 loop spans 14 amino acids. This clonotype was picked up a small number of times. The antigen remains unidentified. General study findings and limits: Cross-reactive memory appears to have joined, as suggested by some responding clones showing up in pre-infection memory. Day 15 to 85 contracting clones showed balanced CD4/CD8; later expanders leaned CD4+.

Constant-segment primers served in 5'RACE that generated TCR alpha and TCR beta cDNA libraries bearing sample barcodes and UMIs. TCRdb ran MiXCR on the 5' RACE reads and lists one entry per CDR3 protein. The table has 450,000 to 650,000 distinct CDR3 sequences, about 20% seen once. The rearrangement uses TRBV6-6 and TRBJ1-5; 9 bases fit TRBD1. This clonotype was sampled from an adult woman who had mild COVID-19 (a few samples of this study predate the infection). Cell type and time point are not known. The source material was PBMCs or a T cell subset sorted from them (not recorded which). The CDR3 coding sequence is TGTGCCAGCAAAGCCGGGACAGGGCGTCAGCCCCAGCATTTT. This codes for CASKAGTGRQPQHF.